Listed below are T cell receptor beta chains from one sample, sequenced in a study of T cell changes during pregnancy in multiple sclerosis. Only in-frame clones appear in the TCRdb table, and some are missing; sequencing was by immunoSEQ multiplex PCR. The sample carries about 34,000 clones, 90% recorded once. The specimen was CD8+ T cells from peripheral blood mononuclear cells, collected before pregnancy. The source of these receptors is a female donor with multiple sclerosis, enrolled in a pregnancy study. CDR3s leave out the opening cysteine and the closing phenylalanine or tryptophan.

cdr3_aa: ASSFGTGAYEQY
v_call: TRBV5-1

cdr3_aa: ASSFNGDGYT
v_call: TRBV5-6

cdr3_aa: ASSEDGGASEKLF
v_call: TRBV6-1

cdr3_aa: ASSYSRNTEAF
v_call: TRBV6-5

cdr3_aa: ASSTTTGTNEQY
v_call: TRBV7-9

cdr3_aa: ASSLGLAGGEQY
v_call: TRBV7-9

cdr3_aa: ASTPPGLANEKLF
v_call: TRBV7-8

cdr3_aa: ASTKGTSGKNNEQF
v_call: TRBV27

cdr3_aa: ASSPGDRMNTEAF
v_call: TRBV19

cdr3_aa: ASSDGGSDEQY
v_call: TRBV10-1

cdr3_aa: SARQGYEQY
v_call: TRBV20-1

cdr3_aa: ASSFIAGLSTDTQY
v_call: TRBV27

cdr3_aa: ASSLVRGAPSGANVLT
v_call: TRBV5-4

cdr3_aa: ASSGYGYEQY
v_call: TRBV28

cdr3_aa: ASSFRGTGELF
v_call: TRBV11-3

cdr3_aa: ASSEWQGTDTGELF
v_call: TRBV6-1

cdr3_aa: SASVRDTIY
v_call: TRBV20-1

cdr3_aa: ATSPPRGENDNQPQH
v_call: TRBV15

cdr3_aa: ASSTINQPQH
v_call: TRBV7-9

cdr3_aa: ASSLGLAESYEQY
v_call: TRBV6-6

cdr3_aa: ASFWADTQY
v_call: TRBV27

cdr3_aa: ASSSGGSSTDTQY
v_call: TRBV9

cdr3_aa: ASRQERGGGGEQF
v_call: TRBV7-8

cdr3_aa: ASSLGQGNTGELF
v_call: TRBV28

cdr3_aa: ASSTLGLAGGIPYNEQF
v_call: TRBV19

cdr3_aa: ASTSRRDGVYEQY
v_call: TRBV27

cdr3_aa: ASSLRGSPYEQY
v_call: TRBV5-1

cdr3_aa: ASSIFVTVNTEAF
v_call: TRBV19

cdr3_aa: ASSRGQGNTGELF
v_call: TRBV27

cdr3_aa: ASSSKAGIRYEQY
v_call: TRBV7-2

cdr3_aa: ASSPLEREGYNEQF
v_call: TRBV7-8

cdr3_aa: ATHPHPGSGELF
v_call: TRBV5-8

cdr3_aa: ASSNRQDPQETQY
v_call: TRBV7-9

cdr3_aa: ASSPPGGLGVRNTIY
v_call: TRBV4-1

cdr3_aa: SAQDRRNYGYT
v_call: TRBV29-1

cdr3_aa: ASSSIQGAPLYGYT
v_call: TRBV13

cdr3_aa: ASSLRLADSLYEQY
v_call: TRBV27

cdr3_aa: ASSLGKDRGAF
v_call: TRBV27

cdr3_aa: ASSFFTGPNYEQY
v_call: TRBV5-1

cdr3_aa: SGRLASFSGNTIY
v_call: TRBV19

cdr3_aa: SASSGNMNTEAF
v_call: TRBV29-1

cdr3_aa: ASSWYRSGYEQY
v_call: TRBV5-1

cdr3_aa: ASCTGVNTEAF
v_call: TRBV19

cdr3_aa: ASSYHPTYNSPLH
v_call: TRBV2

cdr3_aa: ASGQYEQY
v_call: TRBV7-8

cdr3_aa: ASSIAYRGALNTEAF
v_call: TRBV19

cdr3_aa: ASSYSGNYEQY
v_call: TRBV7-9

cdr3_aa: ASSELVAGGPSVLPY
v_call: TRBV2

cdr3_aa: ASSYGTRNSYEQY
v_call: TRBV6-6

cdr3_aa: ASSPDPGGLTEAF
v_call: TRBV5-8